The subject of this entry is one T cell receptor beta chain. The antigen is unknown. Use of 60 Vbeta and 13 Jbeta primers characterized the PCR. In the original workflow: It was a later analysis that counted tens of millions of unique TCR beta chains, of which roughly 11 million were shared. Here immunoSEQ multiplex PCR was the method, and the copy in TCRdb shows in-frame clones only, minus some. V, J and clone size are those of that table, while D and trimming were read from the DNA. This table has 150,000 to 200,000 clones, over 70% appearing once. These data originate in a study of cytomegalovirus exposure and HLA in healthy donors. This CDR3 is 11 amino acids long. V was trimmed by 6 bases and J by 3 bases, leaving 3 bases between them. Per the germline V gene, CDR1 is SNHLY and CDR2 is FYNNEI. These donors, healthy bone marrow donors, were studied. Study results and caveats: Per a prior analysis, the majority of TCR beta V segments were productive roughly 87% or roughly 30% of the time. On later analysis, the bulk of CMV-associated TCR beta chains appeared to be HLA-restricted.

V usage is TRBV2 and J usage is TRBJ2-1; D unresolved. The TCR originated in a woman younger than 35 in good health and CMV-seropositive. The specimen was PBMCs. CDR3 residues: CASRLYNEQFF. The CDR3 DNA reads as TGTGCCAGCAGACTCTACAATGAGCAGTTCTTC.